A single T cell receptor beta chain is shown here with its context. The target antigen is unknown. Sequence at one end of the junction differs from germline and may be a read error. Germline CDR1 MNHEY, CDR2 SMNVEV (reference sequence). The CDR3 runs 11 residues. The data originate from a study of cytomegalovirus exposure and HLA in healthy donors. Looking at the study overall: The approximately 120 validation repertoires used the same platform as the 550 to 850 first-cohort repertoires (as reported by a later analysis). Study-level findings and limits: Cytomegalovirus-associated status was assigned to about 160 TCR beta chains. A few chains tied to CMV proved CMV antigen-specific in vitro.

Method: immunoSEQ multiplex PCR; TCRdb's copy keeps in-frame clones and lacks some. The sample records 150,000 or so clones, around 88% being singletons. The chain employs TRBV27 and TRBJ1-4; 8 bases fit TRBD1. Sequencing was done on a sample of PBMCs. The sequence was collected from a man younger than 35 in good health and CMV-seropositive. CDR3 protein: CTDRVNEKLFF. Written as DNA, the CDR3 is TGCACGGACAGGGTGAATGAAAAACTGTTTTTT.